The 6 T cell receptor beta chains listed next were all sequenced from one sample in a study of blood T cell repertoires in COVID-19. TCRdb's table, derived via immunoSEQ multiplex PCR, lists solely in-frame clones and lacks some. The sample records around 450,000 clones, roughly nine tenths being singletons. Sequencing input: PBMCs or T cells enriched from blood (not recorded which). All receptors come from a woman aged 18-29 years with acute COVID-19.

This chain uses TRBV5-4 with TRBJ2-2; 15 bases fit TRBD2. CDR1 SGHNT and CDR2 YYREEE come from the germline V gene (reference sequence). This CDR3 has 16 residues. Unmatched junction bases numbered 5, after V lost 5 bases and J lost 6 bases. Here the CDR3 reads CASSRGLAGGSGELFF. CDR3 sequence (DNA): TGTGCCAGCAGTCGAGGACTAGCGGGAGGGTCCGGGGAGCTGTTTTTT.

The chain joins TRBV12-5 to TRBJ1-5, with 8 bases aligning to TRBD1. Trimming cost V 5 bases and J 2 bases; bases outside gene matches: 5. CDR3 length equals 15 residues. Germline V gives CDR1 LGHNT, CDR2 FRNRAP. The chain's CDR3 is CASGGGQGGNQPQHF. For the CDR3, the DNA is TGTGCTAGTGGTGGAGGACAGGGAGGCAATCAGCCCCAGCATTTT.

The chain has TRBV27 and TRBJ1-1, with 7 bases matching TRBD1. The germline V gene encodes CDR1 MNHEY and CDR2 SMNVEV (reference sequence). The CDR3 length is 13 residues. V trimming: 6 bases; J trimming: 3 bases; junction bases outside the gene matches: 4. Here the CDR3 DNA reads TGTGCCAGCAGGACAGGGTCCCACACTGAAGCTTTCTTT. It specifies CASRTGSHTEAFF.

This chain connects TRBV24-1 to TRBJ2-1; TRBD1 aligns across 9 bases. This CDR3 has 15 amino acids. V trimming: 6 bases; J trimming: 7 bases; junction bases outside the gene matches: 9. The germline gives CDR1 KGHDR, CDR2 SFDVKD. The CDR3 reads CATSPPGDRANEQFF. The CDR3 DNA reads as TGTGCCACCAGTCCCCCTGGGGACAGGGCGAATGAGCAGTTCTTC.

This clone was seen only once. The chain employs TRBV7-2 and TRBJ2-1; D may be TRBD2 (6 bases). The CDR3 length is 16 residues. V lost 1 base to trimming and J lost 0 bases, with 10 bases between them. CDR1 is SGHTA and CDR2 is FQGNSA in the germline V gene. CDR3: CASSLVYGGSYNEQFF. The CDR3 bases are TGTGCCAGCAGCTTAGTATACGGGGGCTCCTACAATGAGCAGTTCTTC.

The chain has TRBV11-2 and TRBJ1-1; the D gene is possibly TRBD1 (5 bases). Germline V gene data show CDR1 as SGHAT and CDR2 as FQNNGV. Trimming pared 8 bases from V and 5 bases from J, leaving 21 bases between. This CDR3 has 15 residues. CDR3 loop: CASLRSGFLGTEAFF. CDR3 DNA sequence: TGTGCCAGCTTAAGGTCAGGGTTTTTGGGGACTGAAGCTTTCTTT.